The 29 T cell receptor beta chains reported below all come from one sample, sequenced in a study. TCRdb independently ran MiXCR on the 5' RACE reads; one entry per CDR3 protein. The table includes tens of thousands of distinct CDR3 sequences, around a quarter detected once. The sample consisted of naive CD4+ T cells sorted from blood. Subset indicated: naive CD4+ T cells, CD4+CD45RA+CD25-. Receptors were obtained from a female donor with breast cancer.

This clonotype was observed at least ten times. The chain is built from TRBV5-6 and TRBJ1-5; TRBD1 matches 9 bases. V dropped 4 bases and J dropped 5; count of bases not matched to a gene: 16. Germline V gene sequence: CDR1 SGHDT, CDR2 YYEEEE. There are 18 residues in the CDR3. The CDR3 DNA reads TGTGCCAGCAGCCTTATGGACGACAGGGGGATGGGGTATCAGCCCCAGCATTTT. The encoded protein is CASSLMDDRGMGYQPQHF.

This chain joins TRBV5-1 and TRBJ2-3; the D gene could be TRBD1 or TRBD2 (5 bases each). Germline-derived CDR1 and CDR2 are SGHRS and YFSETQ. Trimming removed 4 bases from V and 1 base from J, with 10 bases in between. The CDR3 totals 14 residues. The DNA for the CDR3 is TGCGCCAGCAGCCCCGGGGACGGCACAGATACGCAGTATTTT. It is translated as CASSPGDGTDTQYF.

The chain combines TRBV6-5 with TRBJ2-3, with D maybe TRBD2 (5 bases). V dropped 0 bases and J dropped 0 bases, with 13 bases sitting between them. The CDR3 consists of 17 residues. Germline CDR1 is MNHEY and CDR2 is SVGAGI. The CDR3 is CASSYSRGSFSTDTQYF. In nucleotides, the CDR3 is TGTGCCAGCAGTTACTCCCGGGGTAGCTTTAGCACAGATACGCAGTATTTT.

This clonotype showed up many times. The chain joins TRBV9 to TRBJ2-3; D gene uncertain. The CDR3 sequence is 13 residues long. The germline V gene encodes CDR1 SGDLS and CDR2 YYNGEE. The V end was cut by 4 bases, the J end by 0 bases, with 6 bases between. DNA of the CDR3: TGTGCCAGCAGCCTCAGGAGCACAGATACGCAGTATTTT. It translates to CASSLRSTDTQYF.

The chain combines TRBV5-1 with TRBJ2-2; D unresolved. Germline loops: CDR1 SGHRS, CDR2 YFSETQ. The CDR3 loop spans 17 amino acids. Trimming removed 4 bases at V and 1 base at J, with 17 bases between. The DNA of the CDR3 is TGCGCCAGCAGCCCCCTTTCCGGGTTTCAGAACACCGGGGAGCTGTTTTTT. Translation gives CASSPLSGFQNTGELFF.

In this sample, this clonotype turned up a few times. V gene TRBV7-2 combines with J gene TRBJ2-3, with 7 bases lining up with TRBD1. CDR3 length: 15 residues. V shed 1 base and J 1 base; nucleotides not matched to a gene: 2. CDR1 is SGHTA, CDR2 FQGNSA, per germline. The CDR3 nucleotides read TGTGCCAGCAGCTTAGTTGGACAGGGCACAGATACGCAGTATTTT. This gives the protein CASSLVGQGTDTQYF.

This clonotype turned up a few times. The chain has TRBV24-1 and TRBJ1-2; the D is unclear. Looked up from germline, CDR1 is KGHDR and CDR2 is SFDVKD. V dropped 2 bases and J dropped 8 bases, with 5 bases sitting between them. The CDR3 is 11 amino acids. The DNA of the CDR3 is TGTGCCACCAGTGATTCAGAGGGCTACACCTTC. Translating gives CATSDSEGYTF.

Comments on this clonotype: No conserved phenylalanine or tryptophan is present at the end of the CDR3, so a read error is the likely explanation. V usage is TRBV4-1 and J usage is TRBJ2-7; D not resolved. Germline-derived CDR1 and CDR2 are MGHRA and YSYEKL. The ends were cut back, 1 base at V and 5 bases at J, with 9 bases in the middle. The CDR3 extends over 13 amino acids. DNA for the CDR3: TGCGCCAGCAGCCAAGCTAAAAACCACGAGCAGTACTGC. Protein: CASSQAKNHEQYC.

CDR3 bases: TGCGCCAGCAGCTTGAGCCGGGACAGGGGGCCCCAAGAGACCCAGTACTTC. Amino acids: CASSLSRDRGPQETQYF. This rearrangement joins TRBV5-1 to TRBJ2-5; 12 bases line up with TRBD1. Germline V gene sequence: CDR1 SGHRS, CDR2 YFSETQ. The ends lost 1 base at V and 1 base at J; junction bases unmatched: 5. The CDR3 is made up of 17 amino acids.

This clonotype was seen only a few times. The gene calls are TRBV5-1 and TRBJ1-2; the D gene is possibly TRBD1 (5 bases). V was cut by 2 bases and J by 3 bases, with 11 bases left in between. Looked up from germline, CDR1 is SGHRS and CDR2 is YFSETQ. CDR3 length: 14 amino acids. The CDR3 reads CASSLAGEDYGYTF. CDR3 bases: TGCGCCAGCAGCTTAGCGGGGGAAGACTATGGCTACACCTTC.

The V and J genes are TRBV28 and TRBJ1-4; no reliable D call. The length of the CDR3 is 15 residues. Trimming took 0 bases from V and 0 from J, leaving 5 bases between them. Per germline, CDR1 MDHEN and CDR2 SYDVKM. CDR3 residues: CASSLWSSTNEKLFF. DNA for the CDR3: TGTGCCAGCAGTTTATGGTCCTCAACTAATGAAAAACTGTTTTTT.

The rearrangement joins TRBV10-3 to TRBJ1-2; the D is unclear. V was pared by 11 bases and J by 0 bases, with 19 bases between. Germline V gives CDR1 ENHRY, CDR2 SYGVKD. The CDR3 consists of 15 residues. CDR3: CAHKAVGEANYGYTF. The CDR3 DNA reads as TGTGCCCACAAGGCCGTTGGAGAAGCTAACTATGGCTACACCTTC.

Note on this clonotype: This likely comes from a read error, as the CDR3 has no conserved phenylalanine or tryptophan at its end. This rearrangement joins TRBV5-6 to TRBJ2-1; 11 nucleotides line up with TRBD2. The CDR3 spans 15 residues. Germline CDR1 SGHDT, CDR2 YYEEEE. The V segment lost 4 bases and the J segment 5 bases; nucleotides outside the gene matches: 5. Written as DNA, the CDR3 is TGTGCCAGCAGCCTTTTACTAGCGGGAGACAATGAGCAGTTCTCC. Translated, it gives CASSLLLAGDNEQFS.

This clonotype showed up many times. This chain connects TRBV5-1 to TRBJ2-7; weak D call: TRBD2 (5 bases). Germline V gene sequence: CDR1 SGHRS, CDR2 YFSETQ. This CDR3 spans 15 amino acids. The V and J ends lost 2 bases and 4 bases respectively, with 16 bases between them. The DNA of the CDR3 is TGCGCCAGCAGCTTTACGGGATTGAGGAGTTACGAGCAGTACTTC. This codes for CASSFTGLRSYEQYF.

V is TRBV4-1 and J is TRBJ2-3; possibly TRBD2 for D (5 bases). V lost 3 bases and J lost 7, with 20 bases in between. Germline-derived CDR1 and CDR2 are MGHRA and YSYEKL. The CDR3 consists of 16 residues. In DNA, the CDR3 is TGCGCCAGCAGCCACCCCTTGGGGAGTATATGGAATACGCAGTATTTT. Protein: CASSHPLGSIWNTQYF.

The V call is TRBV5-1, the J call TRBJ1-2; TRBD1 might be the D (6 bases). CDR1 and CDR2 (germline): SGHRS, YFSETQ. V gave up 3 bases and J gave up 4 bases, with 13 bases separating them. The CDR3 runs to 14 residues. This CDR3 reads CASSSRDTVYGYTF. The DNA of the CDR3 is TGCGCCAGCAGCTCGCGGGACACCGTCTATGGCTACACCTTC. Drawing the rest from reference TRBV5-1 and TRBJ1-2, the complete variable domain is KAGVTQTPRYLIKTRGQQVTLSCSPISGHRSVSWYQQTPGQGLQFLFEYFSETQRNKGNFPGRFSGRQFSNSRSEMNVSTLELGDSALYLCASSSRDTVYGYTFGSGTRLTVV.

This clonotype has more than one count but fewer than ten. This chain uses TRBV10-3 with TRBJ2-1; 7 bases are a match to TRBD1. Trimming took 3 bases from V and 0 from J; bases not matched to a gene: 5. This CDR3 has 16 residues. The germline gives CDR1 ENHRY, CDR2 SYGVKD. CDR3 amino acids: CAISEDRARSYNEQFF. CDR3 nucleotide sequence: TGTGCCATCAGTGAAGACAGGGCCCGCTCCTACAATGAGCAGTTCTTC.

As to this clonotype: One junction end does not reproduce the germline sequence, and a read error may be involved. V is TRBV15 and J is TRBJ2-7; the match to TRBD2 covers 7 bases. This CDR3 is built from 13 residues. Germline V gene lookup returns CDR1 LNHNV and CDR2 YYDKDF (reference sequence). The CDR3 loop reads CATSRDRDYEQHF. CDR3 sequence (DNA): TGTGCCACCAGCAGAGATCGGGACTACGAGCAGCACTTC.

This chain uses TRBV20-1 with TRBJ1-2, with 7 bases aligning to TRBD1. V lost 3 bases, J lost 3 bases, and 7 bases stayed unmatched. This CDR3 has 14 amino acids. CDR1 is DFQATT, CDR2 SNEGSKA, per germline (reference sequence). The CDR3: CSASPDRAHYGYTF. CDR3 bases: TGCAGTGCTAGTCCCGACAGGGCGCACTATGGCTACACCTTC.

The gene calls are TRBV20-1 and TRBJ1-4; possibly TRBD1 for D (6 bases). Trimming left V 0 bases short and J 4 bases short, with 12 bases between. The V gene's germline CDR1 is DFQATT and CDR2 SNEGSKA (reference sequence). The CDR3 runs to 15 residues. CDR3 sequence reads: CSARDLRGHNEKLFF. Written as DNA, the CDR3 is TGCAGTGCTAGAGATCTCCGGGGACATAATGAAAAACTGTTTTTT.

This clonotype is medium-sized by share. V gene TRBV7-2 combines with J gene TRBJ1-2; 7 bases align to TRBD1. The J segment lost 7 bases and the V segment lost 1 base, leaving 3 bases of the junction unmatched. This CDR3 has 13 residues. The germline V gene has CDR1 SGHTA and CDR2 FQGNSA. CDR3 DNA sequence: TGTGCCAGCAGCTTAGACAGGGGATTTGGCTACACCTTC. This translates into CASSLDRGFGYTF. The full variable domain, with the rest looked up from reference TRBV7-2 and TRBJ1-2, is GAGVSQSPSNKVTEKGKDVELRCDPISGHTALYWYRQSLGQGLEFLIYFQGNSAPDKSGLPSDRFSAERTGGSVSTLTIQRTQQEDSAVYLCASSLDRGFGYTFGSGTRLTVV.

CDR3 bases: TGTGCCAGCAGCGTAGCTCCGGGAGGTAGGACCGGGGAGCTGTTTTTT. Its protein is CASSVAPGGRTGELFF. The chain employs TRBV9 and TRBJ2-2, with 7 bases that match TRBD2. Per the germline V gene, CDR1 is SGDLS and CDR2 is YYNGEE. With V trimmed by 0 bases and J by 5 bases, 7 bases remained unmatched. This CDR3 is built from 16 residues.

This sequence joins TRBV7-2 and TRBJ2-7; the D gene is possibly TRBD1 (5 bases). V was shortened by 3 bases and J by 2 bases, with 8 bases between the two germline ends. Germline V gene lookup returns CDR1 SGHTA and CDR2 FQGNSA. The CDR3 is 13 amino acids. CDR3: CASSFQGPYEQYF. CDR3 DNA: TGTGCCAGCAGCTTCCAGGGCCCCTACGAGCAGTACTTC.

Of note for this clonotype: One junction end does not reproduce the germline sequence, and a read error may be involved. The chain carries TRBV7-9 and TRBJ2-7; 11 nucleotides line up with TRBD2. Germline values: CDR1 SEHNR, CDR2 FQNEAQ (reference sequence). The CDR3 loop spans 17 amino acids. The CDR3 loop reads CASNLRRTSGSANEQYF. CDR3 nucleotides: TGTGCCAGCAACTTACGTCGAACTAGCGGGAGTGCGAACGAGCAGTACTTC.

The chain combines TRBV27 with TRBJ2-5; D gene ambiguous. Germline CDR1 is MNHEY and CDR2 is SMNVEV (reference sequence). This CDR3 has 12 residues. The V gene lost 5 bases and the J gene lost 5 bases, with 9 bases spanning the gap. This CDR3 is CASSPAGETQYF. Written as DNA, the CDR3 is TGTGCCAGCAGTCCGGCAGGCGAGACCCAGTACTTC.

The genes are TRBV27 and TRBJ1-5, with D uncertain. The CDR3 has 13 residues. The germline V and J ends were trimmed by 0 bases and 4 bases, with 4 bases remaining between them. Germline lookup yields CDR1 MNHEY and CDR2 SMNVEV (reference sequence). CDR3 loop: CASSLSGNQPQHF. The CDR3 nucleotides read TGTGCCAGCAGTTTATCGGGGAATCAGCCCCAGCATTTT.

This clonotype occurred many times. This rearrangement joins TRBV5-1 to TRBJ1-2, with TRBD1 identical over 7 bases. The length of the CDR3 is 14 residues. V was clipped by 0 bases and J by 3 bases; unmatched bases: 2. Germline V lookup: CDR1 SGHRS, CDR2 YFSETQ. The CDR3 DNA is TGCGCCAGCAGCTTGGGGACAGGATACTATGGCTACACCTTC. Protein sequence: CASSLGTGYYGYTF. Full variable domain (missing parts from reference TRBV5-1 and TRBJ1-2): KAGVTQTPRYLIKTRGQQVTLSCSPISGHRSVSWYQQTPGQGLQFLFEYFSETQRNKGNFPGRFSGRQFSNSRSEMNVSTLELGDSALYLCASSLGTGYYGYTFGSGTRLTVV.

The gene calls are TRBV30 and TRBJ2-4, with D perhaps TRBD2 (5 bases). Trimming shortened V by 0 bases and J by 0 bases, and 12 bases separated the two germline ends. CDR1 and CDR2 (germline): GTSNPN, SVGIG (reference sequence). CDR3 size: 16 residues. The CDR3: CAWSVRGILAKNIQYF. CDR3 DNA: TGTGCCTGGAGTGTACGAGGGATACTAGCCAAAAACATTCAGTACTTC.

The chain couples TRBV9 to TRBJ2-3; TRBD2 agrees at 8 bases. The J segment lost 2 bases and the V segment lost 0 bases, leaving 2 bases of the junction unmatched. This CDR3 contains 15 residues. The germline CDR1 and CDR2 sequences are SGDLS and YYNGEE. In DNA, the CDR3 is TGTGCCAGCAGCGTAGCGGGGGGGCACACAGATACGCAGTATTTT. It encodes CASSVAGGHTDTQYF.